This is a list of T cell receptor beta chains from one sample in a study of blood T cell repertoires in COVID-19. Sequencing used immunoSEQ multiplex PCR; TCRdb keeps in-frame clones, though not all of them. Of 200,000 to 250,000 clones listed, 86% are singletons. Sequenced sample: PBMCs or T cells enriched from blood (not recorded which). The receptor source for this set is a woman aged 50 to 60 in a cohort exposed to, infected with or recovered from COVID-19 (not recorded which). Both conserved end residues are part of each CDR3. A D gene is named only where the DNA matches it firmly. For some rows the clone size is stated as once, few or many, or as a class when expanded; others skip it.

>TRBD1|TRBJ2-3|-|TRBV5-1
TGCGCCAGCAGGACAGGGGAACACACAGATACGCAGTATTTT
CASRTGEHTDTQYF
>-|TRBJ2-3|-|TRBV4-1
TGCGCCAGCAGCCAACCCCTTGGGGGGGGCAGCACAGATACGCAGTATTTT
CASSQPLGGGSTDTQYF
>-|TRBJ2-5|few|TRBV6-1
TGTGCCAGCAGTGAATTGGGGGGTGGGGCCCAGTACTTC
CASSELGGGAQYF
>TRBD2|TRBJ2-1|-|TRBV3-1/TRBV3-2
TGTGCCAGCAGCCTTTTCCCACTCGCCGGGGGGTCCTACAATGAGCAGTTCTTC
CASSLFPLAGGSYNEQFF
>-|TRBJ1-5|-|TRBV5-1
TGCGCCAGCAGCTTGGTTAATACCGGGCAGCCCCAGCATTTT
CASSLVNTGQPQHF
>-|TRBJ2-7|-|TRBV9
TGTGCCAGCAGCGTATCAGGAGGTTTAGGTTTGGACGAGCAGTACTTC
CASSVSGGLGLDEQYF
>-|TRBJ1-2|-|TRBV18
TGTGCCAGCTCACCAGGATTCGCAGGCTATGGCTACACCTTC
CASSPGFAGYGYTF
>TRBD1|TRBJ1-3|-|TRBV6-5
TGTGCCAGTGGGGACAGGAACTCTGGAAACACCATATATTTT
CASGDRNSGNTIYF
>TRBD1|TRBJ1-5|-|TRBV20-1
TGCAGTGCTAGTGGACAGGGCCGGGGCAATCAGCCCCAGCATTTT
CSASGQGRGNQPQHF
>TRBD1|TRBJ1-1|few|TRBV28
TGTGCCAGCAGGAATGACTTGACAGGGGGCACTGAAGCTTTCTTT
CASRNDLTGGTEAFF
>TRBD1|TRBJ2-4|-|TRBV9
TGTGCCAGCAGCGCAACAGGGACAGGGGGTGGGAAAAACATTCAGTACTTC
CASSATGTGGGKNIQYF
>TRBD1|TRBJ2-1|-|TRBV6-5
TGTGCCAGCAGTTTTATACAGGGGGCCTCCTACAATGAGCAGTTCTTC
CASSFIQGASYNEQFF
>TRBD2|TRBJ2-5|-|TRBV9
TGTGCCAGCAGCGCCCAAATTAGCGGGGGGCAAGAGACCCAGTACTTC
CASSAQISGGQETQYF
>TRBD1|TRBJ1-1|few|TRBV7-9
TGTGCCAGCAGAAATTCACAGGGGGCTGGGAACACTGAAGCTTTCTTT
CASRNSQGAGNTEAFF
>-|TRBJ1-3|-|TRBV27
TGTGCCAGCAGTTTATTCGACCCAGCGAACTCTGGAAACACCATATATTTT
CASSLFDPANSGNTIYF
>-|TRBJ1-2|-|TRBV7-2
TGTGCCAGCAGCCAGCGGGGGGGAAGGGAGAGTGGCTACACCTTC
CASSQRGGRESGYTF
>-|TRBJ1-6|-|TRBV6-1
TGTGCCAGCAGTGAAGCTGTGCAGGTGATGGGCCCCCTCCACTTT
CASSEAVQVMGPLHF
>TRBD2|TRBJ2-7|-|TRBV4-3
TGCGCCAGCAGCCAAGCCCCGACTAGCGGGGGCGGGGAGCAGTACTTC
CASSQAPTSGGGEQYF
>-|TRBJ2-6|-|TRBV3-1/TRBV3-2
TGTGCCAGCAGCCGGGAGGTAGGGGCGCGATCTACCGGGGCCAACGTCCTGACTTTC
CASSREVGARSTGANVLTF
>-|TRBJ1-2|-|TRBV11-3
TGTGCCAGCAGCTTATCTTCGGGGGATGGCTACACCTTC
CASSLSSGDGYTF
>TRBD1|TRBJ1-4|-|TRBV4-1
TGCGCCAGCAGCCAGGTGACAGGGGCGGGAACTAATGAAAAACTGTTTTTT
CASSQVTGAGTNEKLFF
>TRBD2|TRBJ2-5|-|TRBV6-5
TGTGCCAGCACGCCGGGGTGGGGAGGGGAGACCCAGTACTTC
CASTPGWGGETQYF
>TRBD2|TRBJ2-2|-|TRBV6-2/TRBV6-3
TGTGCCAGCAGTTACTCAGGGACTAGCTACACCGGGGAGCTGTTTTTT
CASSYSGTSYTGELFF
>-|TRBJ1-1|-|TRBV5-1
TGCGCCAGCAGCTTAGCAGGGAACACTGAAGCTTTCTTT
CASSLAGNTEAFF
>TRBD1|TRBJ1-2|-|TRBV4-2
TGTGCCAGCAGCCGCCCGGGACAGGGGGTTGGTGGCTACACCTTC
CASSRPGQGVGGYTF
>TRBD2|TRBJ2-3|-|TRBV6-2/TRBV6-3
TGTGCCAGCAGCGTAGCGGGGGGGGCCACAGATACGCAGTATTTT
CASSVAGGATDTQYF
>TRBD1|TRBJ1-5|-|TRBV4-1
TGCGCCAGCAGCCAAGAAGGGGGACAGGGGTATCAGCCCCAGCATTTT
CASSQEGGQGYQPQHF
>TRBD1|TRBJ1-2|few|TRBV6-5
TGTGCCAGCAGCCCGGACAGGGATGGCTATGGCTACACCTTC
CASSPDRDGYGYTF
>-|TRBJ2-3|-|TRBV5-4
TGTGCCAGCAGCTTAGTAGGGGGGGTGTCAGATACGCAGTATTTT
CASSLVGGVSDTQYF
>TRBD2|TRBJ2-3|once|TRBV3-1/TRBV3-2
TGTGCCAGCAGCCAGGCCCTTCGGGGGGCAGATACGCAGTATTTT
CASSQALRGADTQYF
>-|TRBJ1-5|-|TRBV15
TGTGCCACCAGTACTTCCCCCGATAGCAATCAGCCCCAGCATTTT
CATSTSPDSNQPQHF
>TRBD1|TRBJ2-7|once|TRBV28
TGTGCCAGCAACAGCCCCGGGACAGGGATTTACGAGCAGTACTTC
CASNSPGTGIYEQYF
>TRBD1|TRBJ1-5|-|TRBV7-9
TGTGCCAGCAGCCGGGACAGGGGTCTGCAGCCCCAGCATTTT
CASSRDRGLQPQHF
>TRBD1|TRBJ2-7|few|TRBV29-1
TGCAGCGTACGACCGGGACAGGGAACATACGAGCAGTACTTC
CSVRPGQGTYEQYF
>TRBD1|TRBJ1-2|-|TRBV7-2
TGTGCCAGCAGCTTCAACAGGGGTCATGGCTACACCTTC
CASSFNRGHGYTF
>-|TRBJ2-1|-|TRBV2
TGTGCCAGCAGTGAAGGAAGAGGATCGTACAATGAGCAGTTCTTC
CASSEGRGSYNEQFF
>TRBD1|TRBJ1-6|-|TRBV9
TGTGCCAGCAGCCCAACCGACAGGGAAGGCTCACCCCTCCACTTT
CASSPTDREGSPLHF
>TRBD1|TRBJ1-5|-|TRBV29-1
TGCAGCGCACAGACAGGGTTGGCCAATCAGCCCCAGCATTTT
CSAQTGLANQPQHF
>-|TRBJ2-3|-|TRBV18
TGTGCCAGCTCACCACCGTCGGGGTCTAGCACAGATACGCAGTATTTT
CASSPPSGSSTDTQYF
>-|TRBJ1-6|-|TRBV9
TGTGCCAGCAGCGTAGAACAGTTGGGTAATTCACCCCTCCACTTT
CASSVEQLGNSPLHF
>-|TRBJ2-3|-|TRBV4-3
TGCGCCAGCAGCCAATCTGGACAGCTTGGCACAGATACGCAGTATTTT
CASSQSGQLGTDTQYF
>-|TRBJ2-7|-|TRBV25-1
TGTGCCAGCAGTGAATCCCCCACCCCGACGGGGGAGCAGTACTTC
CASSESPTPTGEQYF
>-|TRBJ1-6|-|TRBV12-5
TGTGCTAGTGGTTTGGTACAATCAGGTTATCAGGTGGATAATTCACCCCTCCACTTT
CASGLVQSGYQVDNSPLHF